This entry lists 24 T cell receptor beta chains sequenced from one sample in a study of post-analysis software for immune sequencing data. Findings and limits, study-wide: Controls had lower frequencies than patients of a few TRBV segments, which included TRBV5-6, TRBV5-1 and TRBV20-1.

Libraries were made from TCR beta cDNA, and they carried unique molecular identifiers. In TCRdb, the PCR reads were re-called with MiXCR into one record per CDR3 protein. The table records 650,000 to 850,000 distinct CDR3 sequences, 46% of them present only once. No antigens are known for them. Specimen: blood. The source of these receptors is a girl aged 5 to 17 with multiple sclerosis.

The CDR3 sequence: CASSLLDKSYEQYF. CDR3 coding DNA: TGTGCCAGCAGCTTGCTGGACAAGTCCTACGAGCAGTACTTC. The gene calls are TRBV5-6 and TRBJ2-7, with D possibly matching TRBD1 (5 bases). Trimming cost V 1 base and J 1 base, with 9 bases left between them. The CDR3 extends over 14 amino acids. The germline gives CDR1 SGHDT, CDR2 YYEEEE.

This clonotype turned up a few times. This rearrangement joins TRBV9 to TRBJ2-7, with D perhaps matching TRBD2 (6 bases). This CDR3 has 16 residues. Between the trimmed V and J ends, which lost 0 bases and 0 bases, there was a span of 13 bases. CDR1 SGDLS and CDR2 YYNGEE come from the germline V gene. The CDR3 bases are TGTGCCAGCAGCGTAGGGAGGGGTAGCAGCTCCTACGAGCAGTACTTC. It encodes CASSVGRGSSSYEQYF.

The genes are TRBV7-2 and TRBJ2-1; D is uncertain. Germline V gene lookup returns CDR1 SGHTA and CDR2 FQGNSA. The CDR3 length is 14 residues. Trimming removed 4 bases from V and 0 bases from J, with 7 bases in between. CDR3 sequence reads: CASSSDFSYNEQFF. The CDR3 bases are TGTGCCAGCAGCTCCGACTTCTCCTACAATGAGCAGTTCTTC.

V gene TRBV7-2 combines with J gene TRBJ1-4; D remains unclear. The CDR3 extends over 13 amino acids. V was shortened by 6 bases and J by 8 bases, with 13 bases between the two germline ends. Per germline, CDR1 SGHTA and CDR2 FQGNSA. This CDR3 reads CASSRWVREKLFF. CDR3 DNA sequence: TGTGCCAGCAGTCGTTGGGTCAGGGAAAAACTGTTTTTT.

CDR3 protein: CSARAHPLAGMGLTDTQYF. The CDR3 region has the DNA TGCAGTGCTAGAGCCCACCCACTAGCGGGAATGGGCCTCACAGATACGCAGTATTTT. This sequence joins TRBV20-1 and TRBJ2-3, with 10 positions matching TRBD2. The CDR3 runs to 19 residues. V was clipped by 1 base and J by 2 bases; unmatched bases: 15. The germline V gene encodes CDR1 DFQATT and CDR2 SNEGSKA (reference sequence).

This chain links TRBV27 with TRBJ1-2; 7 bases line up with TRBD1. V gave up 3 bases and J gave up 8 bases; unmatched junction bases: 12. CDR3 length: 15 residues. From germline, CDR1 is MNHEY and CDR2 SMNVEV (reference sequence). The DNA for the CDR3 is TGTGCCAGCAGTTTCCTCGGGACAGACAGGTTGGGCTACACCTTC. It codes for CASSFLGTDRLGYTF.

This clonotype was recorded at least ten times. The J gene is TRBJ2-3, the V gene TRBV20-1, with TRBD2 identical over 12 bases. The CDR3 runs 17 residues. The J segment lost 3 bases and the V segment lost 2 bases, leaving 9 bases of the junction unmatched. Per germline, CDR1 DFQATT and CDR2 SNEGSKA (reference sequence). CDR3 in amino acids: CSARNPQGLAGTDTQYF. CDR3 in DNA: TGCAGTGCTAGAAATCCCCAGGGACTAGCGGGTACAGATACGCAGTATTTT.

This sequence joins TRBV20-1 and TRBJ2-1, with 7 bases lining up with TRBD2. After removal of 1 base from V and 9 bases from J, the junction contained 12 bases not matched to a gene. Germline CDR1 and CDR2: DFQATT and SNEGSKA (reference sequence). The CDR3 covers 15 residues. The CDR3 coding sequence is TGCAGTGCTAGAGGGGGACTCCGACTAGCCCTTGAGCAGTTCTTC. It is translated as CSARGGLRLALEQFF.

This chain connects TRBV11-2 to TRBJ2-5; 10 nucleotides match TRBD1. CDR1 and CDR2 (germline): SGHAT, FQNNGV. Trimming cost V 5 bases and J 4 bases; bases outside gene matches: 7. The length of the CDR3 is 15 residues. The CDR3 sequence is CASSTRRDRGETQYF. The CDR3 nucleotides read TGTGCCAGCAGCACACGCAGGGACAGGGGAGAGACCCAGTACTTC.

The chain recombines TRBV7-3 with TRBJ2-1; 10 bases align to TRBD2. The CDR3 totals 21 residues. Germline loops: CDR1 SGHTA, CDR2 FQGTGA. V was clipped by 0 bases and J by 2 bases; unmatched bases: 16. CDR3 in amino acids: CASSLTLRASGSSLTYNEQFF. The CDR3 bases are TGTGCCAGCAGCTTAACGTTAAGGGCTAGCGGGAGTTCGTTGACCTACAATGAGCAGTTCTTC.

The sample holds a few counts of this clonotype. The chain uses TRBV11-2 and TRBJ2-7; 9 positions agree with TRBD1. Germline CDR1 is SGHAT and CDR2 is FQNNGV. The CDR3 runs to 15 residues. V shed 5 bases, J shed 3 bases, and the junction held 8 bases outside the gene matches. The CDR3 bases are TGTGCCAGCAGCCGCGGGGACAGGGATGGCTACGAGCAGTACTTC. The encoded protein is CASSRGDRDGYEQYF. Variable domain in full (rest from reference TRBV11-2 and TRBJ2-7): EAGVAQSPRYKIIEKRQSVAFWCNPISGHATLYWYQQILGQGPKLLIQFQNNGVVDDSQLPKDRFSAERLKGVDSTLKIQPAKLEDSAVYLCASSRGDRDGYEQYFGPGTRLTVT.

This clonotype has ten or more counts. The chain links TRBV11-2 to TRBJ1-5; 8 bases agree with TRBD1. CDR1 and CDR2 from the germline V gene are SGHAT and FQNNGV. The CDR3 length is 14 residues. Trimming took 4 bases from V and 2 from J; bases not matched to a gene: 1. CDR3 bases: TGTGCCAGCAGCTCGGGACAGGGCAATCAGCCCCAGCATTTT. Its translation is CASSSGQGNQPQHF. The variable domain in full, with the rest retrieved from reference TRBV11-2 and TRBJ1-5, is EAGVAQSPRYKIIEKRQSVAFWCNPISGHATLYWYQQILGQGPKLLIQFQNNGVVDDSQLPKDRFSAERLKGVDSTLKIQPAKLEDSAVYLCASSSGQGNQPQHFGDGTRLSIL.

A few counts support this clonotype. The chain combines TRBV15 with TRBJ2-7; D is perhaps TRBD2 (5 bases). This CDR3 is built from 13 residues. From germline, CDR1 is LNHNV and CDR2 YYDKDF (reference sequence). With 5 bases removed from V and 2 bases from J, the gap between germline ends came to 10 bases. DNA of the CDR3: TGTGCCACCAGCGTCGGACTGACCTACGAGCAGTACTTC. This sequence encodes CATSVGLTYEQYF. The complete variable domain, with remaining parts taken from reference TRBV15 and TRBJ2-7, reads DAMVIQNPRYQVTQFGKPVTLSCSQTLNHNVMYWYQQKSSQAPKLLFHYYDKDFNNEADTPDNFQSRRPNTSFCFLDIRSPGLGDTAMYLCATSVGLTYEQYFGPGTRLTVT.

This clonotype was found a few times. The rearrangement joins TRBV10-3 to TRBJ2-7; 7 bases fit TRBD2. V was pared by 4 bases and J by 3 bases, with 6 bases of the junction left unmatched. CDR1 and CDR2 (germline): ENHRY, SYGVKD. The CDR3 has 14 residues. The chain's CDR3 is CAISGGTILYEQYF. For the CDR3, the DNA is TGTGCCATCAGTGGGGGGACTATCCTCTACGAGCAGTACTTC.

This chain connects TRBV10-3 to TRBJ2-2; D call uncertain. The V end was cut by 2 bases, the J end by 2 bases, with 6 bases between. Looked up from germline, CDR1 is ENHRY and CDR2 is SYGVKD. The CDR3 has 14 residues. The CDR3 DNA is TGTGCCATCAGTGAGGACGGTAACACCGGGGAGCTGTTTTTT. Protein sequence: CAISEDGNTGELFF.

The CDR3 sequence: CASSPQGSHDYEQYF. As DNA, the CDR3 is TGTGCCAGCTCACCCCAGGGGAGCCATGACTACGAGCAGTACTTC. The chain carries TRBV18 and TRBJ2-7; D is possibly TRBD1 (6 bases). The germline gives CDR1 KGHSH, CDR2 LQKENI. V gave up 3 bases and J gave up 3 bases, with 15 bases separating them. The CDR3 has 15 amino acids.

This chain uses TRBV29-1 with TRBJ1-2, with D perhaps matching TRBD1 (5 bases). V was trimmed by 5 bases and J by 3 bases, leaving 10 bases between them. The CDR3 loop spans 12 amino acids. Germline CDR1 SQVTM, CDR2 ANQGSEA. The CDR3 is CSVLSGDYGYTF. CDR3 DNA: TGCAGCGTTCTCTCGGGGGACTATGGCTACACCTTC.

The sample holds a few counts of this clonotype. CDR3 amino acids: CASSPTGLAGEETQYF. The CDR3 DNA reads TGTGCCAGCAGTCCCACCGGACTAGCGGGAGAAGAGACCCAGTACTTC. The chain couples TRBV6-5 to TRBJ2-5; 13 bases map to TRBD2. The V and J ends lost 5 bases and 3 bases, in that order; junction bases with no gene match: 6. Germline V gene data show CDR1 as MNHEY and CDR2 as SVGAGI. CDR3 length: 16 residues.

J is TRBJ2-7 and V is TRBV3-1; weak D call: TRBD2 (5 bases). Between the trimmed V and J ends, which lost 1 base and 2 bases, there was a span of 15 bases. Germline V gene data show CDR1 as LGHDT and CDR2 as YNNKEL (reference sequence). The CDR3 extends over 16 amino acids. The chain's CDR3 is CASSQVGQRPTYEQYF. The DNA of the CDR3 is TGTGCCAGCAGCCAAGTGGGCCAGCGGCCGACCTACGAGCAGTACTTC.

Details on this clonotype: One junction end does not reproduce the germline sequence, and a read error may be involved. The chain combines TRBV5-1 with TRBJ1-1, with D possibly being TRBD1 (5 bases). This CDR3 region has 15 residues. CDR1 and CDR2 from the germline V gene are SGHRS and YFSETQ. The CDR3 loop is CASSGWDPMKTEAFF. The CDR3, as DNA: TGCGCCAGCAGTGGGTGGGACCCGATGAAGACTGAAGCTTTCTTT.

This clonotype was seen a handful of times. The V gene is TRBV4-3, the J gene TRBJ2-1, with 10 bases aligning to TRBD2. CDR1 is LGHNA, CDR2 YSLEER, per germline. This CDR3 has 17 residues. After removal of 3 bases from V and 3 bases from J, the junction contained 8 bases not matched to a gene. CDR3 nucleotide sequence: TGCGCCAGCAGCCAGGATCTAGCGGGAGTCCTCTACAATGAGCAGTTCTTC. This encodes CASSQDLAGVLYNEQFF.

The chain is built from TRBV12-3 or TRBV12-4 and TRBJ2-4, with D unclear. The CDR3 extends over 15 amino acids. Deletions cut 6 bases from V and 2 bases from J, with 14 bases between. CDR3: CASSLSSETKNIQYF. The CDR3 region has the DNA TGTGCCAGCAGCTTATCGAGCGAGACCAAAAACATTCAGTACTTC.

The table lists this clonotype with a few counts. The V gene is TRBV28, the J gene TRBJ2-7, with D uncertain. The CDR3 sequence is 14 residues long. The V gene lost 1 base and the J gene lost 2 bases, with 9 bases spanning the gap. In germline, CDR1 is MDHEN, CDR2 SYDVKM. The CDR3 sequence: CASSLLGQAYEQYF. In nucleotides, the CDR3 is TGTGCCAGCAGTTTATTAGGGCAGGCCTACGAGCAGTACTTC.

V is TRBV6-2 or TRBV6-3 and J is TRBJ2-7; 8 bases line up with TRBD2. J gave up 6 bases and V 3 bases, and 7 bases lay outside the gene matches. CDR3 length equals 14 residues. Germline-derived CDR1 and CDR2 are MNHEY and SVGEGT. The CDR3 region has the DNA TGTGCCAGCAGTTATGCAACGGCGGGGGGCGAGCAGTACTTC. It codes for CASSYATAGGEQYF.